A selection of T cell receptor beta chains follows, all from one sample in a study of T cell responses to AZD1222 COVID-19 vaccine. Clones were read by immunoSEQ multiplex PCR, and TCRdb kept only the in-frame ones, dropping some. The table includes some 190,000 clones, about 91% detected once. The sequences come from peripheral blood, collected on day 0 of AZD1222 vaccination. Every receptor here comes from an adult in good health. Both conserved end residues are part of each CDR3. Each record gives: CDR3 DNA, CDR3 protein, J gene, V gene, D gene, clone size, CDR3 length. The D gene is left open where the match is weak. Only part of the rows carry a size: once, few, many, or a class if the clone is expanded.

CDR3nt: TGTGCCACCAGCAGAGATGGGGGCTATGGCTACACCTTC
CDR3aa: CATSRDGGYGYTF
j_gene: TRBJ1-2
v_gene: TRBV15
d_gene: NA
abundance: few
len: 13

CDR3nt: TGTGCCAGCAGCTTGTTGGATGAGGGGGCAGGTGAAGGCTACACCTTC
CDR3aa: CASSLLDEGAGEGYTF
j_gene: TRBJ1-2
v_gene: TRBV5-6
d_gene: TRBD1
abundance: NA
len: 16

CDR3nt: TGTGCCTCTTCACTAGCGGGGGGCCCTAACACCGGGGAGCTGTTTTTT
CDR3aa: CASSLAGGPNTGELFF
j_gene: TRBJ2-2
v_gene: TRBV10-3
d_gene: TRBD2
abundance: NA
len: 16

CDR3nt: TGCAGCGTTATAGGGCGAGGGGGCCCCTACAATGAGCAGTTCTTC
CDR3aa: CSVIGRGGPYNEQFF
j_gene: TRBJ2-1
v_gene: TRBV29-1
d_gene: TRBD1
abundance: NA
len: 15

CDR3nt: TGTGCCAGCAGCTCCCCGTCCGGGCCTAGGGCCTACGAGCAGTACTTC
CDR3aa: CASSSPSGPRAYEQYF
j_gene: TRBJ2-7
v_gene: TRBV11-2
d_gene: NA
abundance: once
len: 16

CDR3nt: TGTGCCAGCAGCGAATGGACTCCTGGGGCCAACGTCCTGACTTTC
CDR3aa: CASSEWTPGANVLTF
j_gene: TRBJ2-6
v_gene: TRBV2
d_gene: NA
abundance: once
len: 15

CDR3nt: TGTGCCAGCAGTTATCAGAGCGGGGGCCGCATTCAGTACTTC
CDR3aa: CASSYQSGGRIQYF
j_gene: TRBJ2-4
v_gene: TRBV6-5
d_gene: TRBD2
abundance: NA
len: 14

CDR3nt: TGTGCCAGCAGCCGGACTAGCGGTCACAATGAGCAGTTCTTC
CDR3aa: CASSRTSGHNEQFF
j_gene: TRBJ2-1
v_gene: TRBV5-4
d_gene: TRBD2
abundance: NA
len: 14

CDR3nt: TGTGCCAGCAGTGCGGACCCAAGGTACCAGCCCCAGCATTTT
CDR3aa: CASSADPRYQPQHF
j_gene: TRBJ1-5
v_gene: TRBV2
d_gene: NA
abundance: NA
len: 14

CDR3nt: TGCGCCAGCAGCCAAGAAAAGGGTGGGGATGAAGCTTTCTTT
CDR3aa: CASSQEKGGDEAFF
j_gene: TRBJ1-1
v_gene: TRBV4-1
d_gene: NA
abundance: NA
len: 14